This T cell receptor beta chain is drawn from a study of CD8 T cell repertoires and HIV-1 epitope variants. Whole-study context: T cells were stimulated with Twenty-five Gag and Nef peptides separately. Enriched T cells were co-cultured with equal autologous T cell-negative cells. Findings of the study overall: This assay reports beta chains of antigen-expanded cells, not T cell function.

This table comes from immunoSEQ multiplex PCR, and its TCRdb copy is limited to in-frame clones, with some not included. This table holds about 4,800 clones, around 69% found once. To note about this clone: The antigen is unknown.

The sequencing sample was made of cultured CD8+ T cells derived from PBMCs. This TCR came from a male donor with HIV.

This chain's CDR3 is CASSIEGQEINYGYTF. In DNA, the CDR3 is TGTGCCAGTAGTATAGAAGGGCAGGAAATTAACTATGGCTACACCTTC. The chain uses TRBV19 and TRBJ1-2; D is ambiguous. V lost 0 bases and J 1 base, leaving 12 bases between the germline ends. Germline CDR1 and CDR2: LNHDA and SQIVND (reference sequence). The CDR3 runs 16 residues.